This T cell receptor (beta chain) was sequenced during a study of CD8 T cells in ankylosing spondylitis. As concerns this clonotype: Its antigen is unidentified.

Study-wide points: Typical of ankylosing spondylitis blood, it appeared, was a TCR beta motif of eight highly homologous variants. Disease-linked clones displayed a CD8+ phenotype and appeared relatively rarely in peripheral blood.

The TCR beta libraries were generated through quantitative 5'-RACE incorporating molecular barcodes. Via MiXCR, TCRdb re-called the 5' RACE reads, giving one row per CDR3 protein. Seen here are around 150,000 distinct CDR3 sequences, about 17% observed once, and the top ten hold about 8%. Material for sequencing was blood, either unsorted or a sorted T cell fraction (not recorded which). The TCR was taken from a male donor with ankylosing spondylitis or in good health (not recorded which).

In DNA, the CDR3 is TGTGCCAGCAGCCGAGTCCAGGGCTCTGTACCCCTCCACTTT. As protein: CASSRVQGSVPLHF. This sequence joins TRBV6-1 and TRBJ1-6, with D perhaps matching TRBD1 (5 bases). This CDR3 contains 14 residues. Trimming removed 6 bases from V and 12 bases from J, with 18 bases in between. Germline V gene lookup returns CDR1 MNHNS and CDR2 SASEGT.